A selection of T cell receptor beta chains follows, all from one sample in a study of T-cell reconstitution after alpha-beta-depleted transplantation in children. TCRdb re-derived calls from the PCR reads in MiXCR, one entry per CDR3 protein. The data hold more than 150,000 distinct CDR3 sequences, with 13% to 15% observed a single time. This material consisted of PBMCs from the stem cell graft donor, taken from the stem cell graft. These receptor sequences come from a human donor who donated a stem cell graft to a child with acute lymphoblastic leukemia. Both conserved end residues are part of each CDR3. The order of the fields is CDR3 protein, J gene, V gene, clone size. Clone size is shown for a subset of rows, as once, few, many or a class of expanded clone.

CDR3 protein: CASSLVVTHTGELFF
J gene: TRBJ2-2
V gene: TRBV7-2
clone size: -

CDR3 protein: CASSPTSMSTYEQYF
J gene: TRBJ2-7
V gene: TRBV5-4
clone size: many

CDR3 protein: CASSDGGLAGVEGNEQFF
J gene: TRBJ2-1
V gene: TRBV28
clone size: -

CDR3 protein: CASSLEKGSFGYTF
J gene: TRBJ1-2
V gene: TRBV5-1
clone size: many

CDR3 protein: CASSLDGTGYQPQHF
J gene: TRBJ1-5
V gene: TRBV7-9
clone size: many

CDR3 protein: CASSSLTSGSPRAYNEQFF
J gene: TRBJ2-1
V gene: TRBV12-3/TRBV12-4
clone size: many

CDR3 protein: CASSSWTGGETQYF
J gene: TRBJ2-5
V gene: TRBV11-3
clone size: once

CDR3 protein: CASSFDRGGNEQFF
J gene: TRBJ2-1
V gene: TRBV5-4
clone size: -

CDR3 protein: CASSYPGVISAPQHF
J gene: TRBJ1-5
V gene: TRBV6-2/TRBV6-3
clone size: -

CDR3 protein: CASSPLGLAGVDTQYF
J gene: TRBJ2-3
V gene: TRBV19
clone size: many

CDR3 protein: CASSFSGTGGQAIYGYTF
J gene: TRBJ1-2
V gene: TRBV5-1
clone size: -

CDR3 protein: CSARTEGTDTQYF
J gene: TRBJ2-3
V gene: TRBV20-1
clone size: many

CDR3 protein: CASSLVQGAYGNTIYF
J gene: TRBJ1-3
V gene: TRBV7-9
clone size: -

CDR3 protein: CASSRQGSSGNTIYF
J gene: TRBJ1-3
V gene: TRBV27
clone size: -

CDR3 protein: CASSGGQGVLANYGYTF
J gene: TRBJ1-2
V gene: TRBV5-1
clone size: -

CDR3 protein: CASSFVADTQYF
J gene: TRBJ2-3
V gene: TRBV12-3/TRBV12-4
clone size: -

CDR3 protein: CASSLGEGAYGGYTF
J gene: TRBJ1-2
V gene: TRBV7-9
clone size: -

CDR3 protein: CASSATSGRIGEQYF
J gene: TRBJ2-7
V gene: TRBV9
clone size: many

CDR3 protein: CSAPTGTGYGYTF
J gene: TRBJ1-2
V gene: TRBV29-1
clone size: -

CDR3 protein: CASTDWTEQETQYF
J gene: TRBJ2-5
V gene: TRBV7-9
clone size: many

CDR3 protein: CASSLAEQAGADTQYF
J gene: TRBJ2-3
V gene: TRBV11-2
clone size: many

CDR3 protein: CASSEGRNTEAFF
J gene: TRBJ1-1
V gene: TRBV7-7
clone size: many

CDR3 protein: CASSLDPARHHTEAFF
J gene: TRBJ1-1
V gene: TRBV12-3/TRBV12-4
clone size: many

CDR3 protein: CASSFRSSFLASNEQFF
J gene: TRBJ2-1
V gene: TRBV11-2
clone size: many

CDR3 protein: CASRRSESSYNEQFF
J gene: TRBJ2-1
V gene: TRBV5-1
clone size: many

CDR3 protein: CASSPRDARGSYNEQFF
J gene: TRBJ2-1
V gene: TRBV5-1
clone size: many

CDR3 protein: CSVEDRTGGQAFF
J gene: TRBJ1-1
V gene: TRBV29-1
clone size: many

CDR3 protein: CASSFDHQETQYF
J gene: TRBJ2-5
V gene: TRBV27
clone size: many

CDR3 protein: CSARATGQGRDGYTF
J gene: TRBJ1-2
V gene: TRBV20-1
clone size: few